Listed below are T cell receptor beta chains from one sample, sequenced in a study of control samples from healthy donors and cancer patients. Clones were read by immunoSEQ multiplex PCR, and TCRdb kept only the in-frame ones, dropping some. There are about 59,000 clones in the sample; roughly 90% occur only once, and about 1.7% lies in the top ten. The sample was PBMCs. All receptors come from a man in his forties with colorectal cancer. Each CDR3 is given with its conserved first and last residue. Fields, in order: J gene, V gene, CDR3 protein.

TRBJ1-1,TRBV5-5,CASSLTGNTEAFF
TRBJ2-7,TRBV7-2,CASSLAGTGGQYEQYF
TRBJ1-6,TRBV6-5,CASSWASSSYNSPLHF
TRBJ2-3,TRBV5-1,CASSLDGVRDTQYF
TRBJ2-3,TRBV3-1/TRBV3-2,CASSQDPLPTAGGTDTQYF
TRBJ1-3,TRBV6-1,CASSDGSSGNTIYF
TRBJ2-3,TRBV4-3,CASSPGRSWGPSTDTQYF
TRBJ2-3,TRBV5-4,CASSFGLAGTDTQYF
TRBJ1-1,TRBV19,CASSEQGGITEAFF
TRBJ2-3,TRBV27,CASSSGLAGAKDTQYF
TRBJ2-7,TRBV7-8,CASSLNRRSYEQYF
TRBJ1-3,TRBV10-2,CASSSAGSSGNTIYF
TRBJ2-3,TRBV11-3,CASSIPTSGGAVEQYF
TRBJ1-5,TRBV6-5,CASRPGTGNNQPQHF
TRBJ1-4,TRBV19,CASSQQGATNEKLFF
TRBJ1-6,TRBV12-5,CASGSGDSPLHF
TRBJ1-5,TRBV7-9,CASSFTGGSQPQHF
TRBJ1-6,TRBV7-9,CASSFGQGFYNSPLHF
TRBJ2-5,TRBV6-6,CASSLTGVGETQYF
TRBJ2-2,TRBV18,CASSLKDNTGELFF